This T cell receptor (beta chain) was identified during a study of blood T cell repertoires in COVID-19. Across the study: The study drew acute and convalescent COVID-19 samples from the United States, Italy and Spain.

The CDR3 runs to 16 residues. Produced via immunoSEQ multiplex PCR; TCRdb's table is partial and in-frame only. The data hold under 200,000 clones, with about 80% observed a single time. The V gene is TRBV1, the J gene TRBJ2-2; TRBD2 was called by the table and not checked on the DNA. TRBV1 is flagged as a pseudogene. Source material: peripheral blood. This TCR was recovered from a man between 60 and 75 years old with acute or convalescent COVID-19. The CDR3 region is CTSSQAGGRWTGELFF. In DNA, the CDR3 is TGCACCAGCAGCCAAGCGGGGGGCCGGTGGACCGGGGAGCTGTTTTTT.